The 6 T cell receptor beta chains given below trace back to one sample, sequenced in a study of PD-L1 blockade in urothelial cancer. Sequenced by immunoSEQ multiplex PCR; TCRdb stores in-frame clones only, minus some. Among approximately 110,000 clones listed, 70% to 85% were seen once. The starting material was PBMCs, obtained around atezolizumab (anti-PD-L1) treatment. The receptors here all came from a man aged 50-59 years with urothelial cancer.

This clone was seen at least ten times. The V and J genes are TRBV19 and TRBJ1-1, with 9 positions matching TRBD1. Germline-derived CDR1 and CDR2 are LNHDA and SQIVND (reference sequence). V was pared by 5 bases and J by 3 bases, with 7 bases of the junction left unmatched. This CDR3 contains 15 residues. As DNA, the CDR3 is TGTGCCAGTAGTCCGTGGGGACAGGGAGACACTGAAGCTTTCTTT. Translated: CASSPWGQGDTEAFF.

This clone was observed a few times. The V and J genes are TRBV5-1 and TRBJ2-1; 7 bases line up with TRBD2. The V gene end was trimmed by 1 base and the J gene end by 0 bases; junction bases not matched to a gene: 4. Germline V gene data show CDR1 as SGHRS and CDR2 as YFSETQ. The CDR3 runs 16 residues. CDR3 DNA: TGCGCCAGCAGCTTGACGGGGGACTACTCCTACAATGAGCAGTTCTTC. Its protein is CASSLTGDYSYNEQFF. The entire variable domain, with the rest obtained from reference TRBV5-1 and TRBJ2-1, is as follows: KAGVTQTPRYLIKTRGQQVTLSCSPISGHRSVSWYQQTPGQGLQFLFEYFSETQRNKGNFPGRFSGRQFSNSRSEMNVSTLELGDSALYLCASSLTGDYSYNEQFFGPGTRLTVL.

The DNA for the CDR3 is TGTGCCAGTACCGGGACAGGCGTTCAGCCCCAGCATTTT. Encoded protein: CASTGTGVQPQHF. The chain is built from TRBV19 and TRBJ1-5; 8 bases match TRBD1. Unmatched junction bases numbered 5, after V lost 7 bases and J lost 6 bases. Germline V gives CDR1 LNHDA, CDR2 SQIVND (reference sequence). This CDR3 comprises 13 residues.

This chain links TRBV6-6 with TRBJ2-4; tentative D call: TRBD2 (6 bases). The CDR3 spans 15 residues. V lost 4 bases to trimming and J lost 3 bases, with 13 bases between them. Germline V gives CDR1 MNHNY, CDR2 SVGAGI (reference sequence). The CDR3 reads CASSLEGVGKNIQYF. DNA for the CDR3: TGTGCCAGCAGTTTGGAGGGCGTAGGCAAAAACATTCAGTACTTC.

This clone turned up a few times. The chain joins TRBV7-3 to TRBJ2-7, with TRBD2 identical over 9 bases. Germline CDR1 reads SGHTA; CDR2 reads FQGTGA. J gave up 6 bases and V 2 bases, and 5 bases lay outside the gene matches. The CDR3 runs 14 residues. The CDR3 spells CASSLLGLAGEQYF. The CDR3 DNA reads as TGTGCCAGCAGCTTATTGGGACTAGCAGGCGAGCAGTACTTC.

The chain carries TRBV5-1 and TRBJ2-3; no definite D call. Trimming took 3 bases from V and 3 from J, leaving 11 bases between them. This CDR3 region has 14 residues. CDR1 and CDR2 (germline): SGHRS, YFSETQ. CDR3 DNA sequence: TGCGCCAGCAGCTGGGCCTCTCGGACAGATACGCAGTATTTT. This sequence encodes CASSWASRTDTQYF.